These 21 T cell receptor beta chains share one sample of origin, sequenced in a study of cytomegalovirus exposure and HLA in healthy donors. PCR primers comprised 60 Vbeta and 13 Jbeta primers. The assay was immunoSEQ multiplex PCR, and TCRdb's table has in-frame clones only and misses some. The data contain 110,000 to 150,000 clones, more than 65% of them seen just once; the ten biggest clones take up 1.5% to 2%. The source material was PBMCs. The source of these receptors is a woman in her thirties in good health and CMV-seronegative.

The table lists this clone with a few counts. This sequence joins TRBV10-3 and TRBJ2-2, with D perhaps TRBD1 (5 bases). The germline gives CDR1 ENHRY, CDR2 SYGVKD. The CDR3 runs to 16 residues. Trimming pared 0 bases from V and 5 bases from J, leaving 13 bases between. The CDR3 region has the DNA TGTGCCATCAGTGAGTCGGACGGCCAGGGTACCGGGGAGCTGTTTTTT. It codes for CAISESDGQGTGELFF.

This chain uses TRBV6-6 with TRBJ2-5; TRBD2 agrees at 9 bases. This CDR3 contains 15 residues. V lost 5 bases and J lost 4; bases outside the gene matches: 8. Germline assignment: CDR1 MNHNY and CDR2 SVGAGI (reference sequence). CDR3 sequence: CASSAIAGVVETQYF. In DNA, the CDR3 is TGTGCCAGCAGTGCGATAGCGGGAGTTGTAGAGACCCAGTACTTC.

This sequence joins TRBV19 and TRBJ1-6; D call uncertain. This CDR3 is 13 amino acids long. The V and J ends lost 3 bases and 10 bases respectively, with 10 bases between them. CDR1 LNHDA and CDR2 SQIVND come from the germline V gene (reference sequence). CDR3: CASSIREQSPLHF. CDR3 coding DNA: TGTGCCAGTAGTATTCGGGAACAATCACCCCTCCACTTT.

This clone was seen only a few times. This chain connects TRBV5-1 to TRBJ2-7, with TRBD1 matching over 9 bases. J lost 5 bases, V lost 5 bases, and 8 bases had no gene match. CDR1 SGHRS and CDR2 YFSETQ come from the germline V gene. The CDR3 extends over 14 amino acids. As DNA, the CDR3 is TGCGCCAGCAGGGCGGGACAGGGTACGAACGAGCAGTACGTC. This sequence encodes CASRAGQGTNEQYV.

The chain links TRBV10-2 to TRBJ2-3; 7 positions agree with TRBD2. The CDR3 totals 15 residues. CDR1 and CDR2 from the germline V gene are WSHSY and SAAADI. The V and J ends lost 3 bases and 5 bases, in that order; junction bases with no gene match: 8. CDR3 residues: CASSDSGTEGDTQYF. In nucleotides, the CDR3 is TGCGCCAGCAGTGACAGCGGGACGGAGGGAGATACGCAGTATTTT.

The V and J genes are TRBV28 and TRBJ2-2; a weak D match, TRBD1 (7 bases). Trimming removed 4 bases at V and 1 base at J, with 10 bases between. The germline V gene encodes CDR1 MDHEN and CDR2 SYDVKM. This CDR3 has 15 amino acids. CDR3 DNA: TGTGCCAGCAGTTCAGGGGGGAGGAACACCGGGGAGCTGTTTTTT. This translates into CASSSGGRNTGELFF.

The V and J genes are TRBV27 and TRBJ2-7; TRBD1 matches 7 bases. V was clipped by 6 bases and J by 1 base; unmatched bases: 6. The germline gives CDR1 MNHEY, CDR2 SMNVEV (reference sequence). The CDR3 sequence is 14 residues long. The DNA of the CDR3 is TGTGCCAGCAGATCCGGACAGGTTTCCTACGAGCAGTACTTC. It encodes CASRSGQVSYEQYF.

Comments on this clone: Other DNA sequences of this sample code for an identical CDR3. This chain joins TRBV29-1 and TRBJ1-1, with TRBD1 identical over 8 bases. Trimming at V came to 6 bases and at J to 4 bases, leaving 1 base not matched to a gene. The CDR3 is 11 amino acids. Germline V gene data show CDR1 as SQVTM and CDR2 as ANQGSEA. For the CDR3, the DNA is TGCAGCGTCGGACAGGGCACTGAAGCTTTCTTT. Translated, it gives CSVGQGTEAFF.

The chain combines TRBV7-3 with TRBJ2-1; the match to TRBD2 covers 10 bases. This CDR3 has 15 residues. Unmatched junction bases numbered 12, after V lost 6 bases and J lost 10 bases. In germline, CDR1 is SGHTA, CDR2 FQGTGA. The CDR3 DNA reads as TGTGCCAGCAGACTAACCCTAGCGGGAGAACAAGAGCAGTTCTTC. It translates to CASRLTLAGEQEQFF.

The CDR3 here is CASSELGEETQYF. The CDR3 DNA sequence: TGCGCCAGCAGTGAGCTAGGGGAAGAGACCCAGTACTTC. V usage is TRBV10-1 and J usage is TRBJ2-5, with TRBD1 as a possible D gene (5 bases). The germline V gene encodes CDR1 WNHNN and CDR2 SYGVQD (reference sequence). The CDR3 spans 13 residues. The germline V and J ends were trimmed by 2 bases and 3 bases, with 7 bases remaining between them.

The chain recombines TRBV5-4 with TRBJ1-2; 7 bases are shared with TRBD1. The CDR3 is made up of 13 amino acids. Trimming at V came to 4 bases and at J to 4 bases, leaving 4 bases not matched to a gene. The V gene's germline CDR1 is SGHNT and CDR2 YYREEE (reference sequence). CDR3 sequence (DNA): TGTGCCAGCAGCCCCCGACAGGGCTATGGCTACACCTTC. Encoded protein: CASSPRQGYGYTF.

A single count supports this clone. The chain joins TRBV6-1 to TRBJ2-7, with 8 positions matching TRBD1. The CDR3 totals 13 residues. V lost 7 bases and J lost 9; bases outside the gene matches: 11. CDR1 and CDR2 (germline): MNHNS, SASEGT. The chain's CDR3 is CASNPTGVGGQYV. The CDR3 region has the DNA TGTGCCAGCAACCCGACAGGGGTGGGTGGGCAGTACGTC.

The sample holds one count of this clone. The J gene is TRBJ2-3, the V gene TRBV18, with TRBD2 matching 7 bases. CDR3 length equals 16 residues. Germline V gives CDR1 KGHSH, CDR2 LQKENI. V lost 3 bases, J lost 3 bases, and 9 bases stayed unmatched. CDR3 sequence: CASSPNRGRGTDTQYF. CDR3 DNA sequence: TGTGCCAGCTCACCCAATCGTGGGAGGGGTACAGATACGCAGTATTTT. Combining the CDR3 with reference TRBV18 and TRBJ2-3 gives the whole variable domain NAGVMQNPRHLVRRRGQEARLRCSPMKGHSHVYWYRQLPEEGLKFMVYLQKENIIDESGMPKERFSAEFPKEGPSILRIQQVVRGDSAAYFCASSPNRGRGTDTQYFGPGTRLTVL.

In DNA, the CDR3 is TGTGCCAGCGTGACTAGCGGGAGTTCCCCCCATCGCCCGTACTTC. It codes for CASVTSGSSPHRPYF. The rearrangement uses TRBV28 and TRBJ2-7; 12 bases map to TRBD2. The ends lost 8 bases at V and 12 bases at J; junction bases unmatched: 17. CDR3 length: 15 amino acids. From germline, CDR1 is MDHEN and CDR2 SYDVKM.

CDR3 sequence (DNA): TGCGCCAGCAGCTTGGCTACTACTCGCACAGATACGCAGTATTTT. Translation: CASSLATTRTDTQYF. The chain joins TRBV5-1 to TRBJ2-3; unclear D gene. The ends were cut back, 0 bases at V and 1 base at J, with 9 bases in the middle. Per germline, CDR1 SGHRS and CDR2 YFSETQ. The CDR3 has 15 residues.

V usage is TRBV7-2 and J usage is TRBJ2-1; the D is unclear. This CDR3 has 13 amino acids. Germline loops: CDR1 SGHTA, CDR2 FQGNSA. The ends were cut back, 1 base at V and 2 bases at J, with 3 bases in the middle. CDR3 loop: CASSLEPYNEQFF. CDR3 DNA sequence: TGTGCCAGCAGCTTAGAGCCCTACAATGAGCAGTTCTTC.

The V gene is TRBV9, the J gene TRBJ1-5; D may be TRBD1 (6 bases). The CDR3 runs to 14 residues. CDR1 is SGDLS, CDR2 YYNGEE, per germline. The V end lost 0 bases, the J end lost 3 bases, and 7 bases lay between the germline ends. CDR3 residues: CASSVGDTNQPQHF. The CDR3 DNA reads TGTGCCAGCAGCGTAGGGGACACCAATCAGCCCCAGCATTTT.

This clone has more than one count but fewer than ten. The V gene is TRBV19, the J gene TRBJ2-6; 13 bases line up with TRBD2. J was trimmed by 4 bases and V by 5 bases; bases with no gene match: 8. Germline V lookup: CDR1 LNHDA, CDR2 SQIVND (reference sequence). CDR3 length equals 18 residues. This chain's CDR3 is CASSLTSGRPGGANVLTF. The CDR3 bases are TGTGCCAGTAGTTTGACTAGCGGGAGGCCGGGCGGGGCCAACGTCCTGACTTTC. The full variable domain, its missing parts supplied by reference TRBV19 and TRBJ2-6, is DGGITQSPKYLFRKEGQNVTLSCEQNLNHDAMYWYRQDPGQGLRLIYYSQIVNDFQKGDIAEGYSVSREKKESFPLTVTSAQKNPTAFYLCASSLTSGRPGGANVLTFGAGSRLTVL.

There are a few counts of this clone. V gene TRBV5-1 combines with J gene TRBJ1-4; 8 bases line up with TRBD1. The CDR3 is 16 residues long. The J segment lost 7 bases and the V segment lost 1 base, leaving 9 bases of the junction unmatched. Germline V CDR1 and CDR2: SGHRS, YFSETQ. In DNA, the CDR3 is TGCGCCAGCAGCTTGCTGACAGGGGAGTCTGGTGAAAAACTGTTTTTT. Its protein product is CASSLLTGESGEKLFF. Drawing the rest from reference TRBV5-1 and TRBJ1-4, the complete variable domain is KAGVTQTPRYLIKTRGQQVTLSCSPISGHRSVSWYQQTPGQGLQFLFEYFSETQRNKGNFPGRFSGRQFSNSRSEMNVSTLELGDSALYLCASSLLTGESGEKLFFGSGTQLSVL.

This chain uses TRBV7-3 with TRBJ2-3, with 8 bases matching TRBD2. J gave up 4 bases and V 7 bases, and 10 bases lay outside the gene matches. CDR1 and CDR2 from the germline V gene are SGHTA and FQGTGA. CDR3 length: 15 amino acids. The DNA of the CDR3 is TGTGCCAGCACCAGCGGGACTAGTAGCTCAGATACGCAGTATTTT. Its protein product is CASTSGTSSSDTQYF.

V gene TRBV14 combines with J gene TRBJ2-2, with D perhaps TRBD2 (5 bases). This CDR3 has 14 residues. Trimming left V 0 bases short and J 5 bases short, with 7 bases between. Per the germline V gene, CDR1 is SGHDN and CDR2 is FVKESK. CDR3 in DNA: TGTGCCAGCAGCCAAGATCGGGGAACCGGGGAGCTGTTTTTT. Its translation is CASSQDRGTGELFF.